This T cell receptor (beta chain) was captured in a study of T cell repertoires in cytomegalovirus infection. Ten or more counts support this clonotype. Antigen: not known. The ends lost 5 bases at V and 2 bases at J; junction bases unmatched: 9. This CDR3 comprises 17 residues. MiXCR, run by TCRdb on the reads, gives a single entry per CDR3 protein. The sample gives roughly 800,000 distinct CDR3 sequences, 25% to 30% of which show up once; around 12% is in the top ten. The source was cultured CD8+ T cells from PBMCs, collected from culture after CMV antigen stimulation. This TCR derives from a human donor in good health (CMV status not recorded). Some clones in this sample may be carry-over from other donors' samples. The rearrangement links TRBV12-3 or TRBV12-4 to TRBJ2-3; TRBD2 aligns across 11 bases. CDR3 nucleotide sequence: TGTGCCAGCAGTCCTAGGACTAGCGGGTTCGACACAGATACGCAGTATTTT. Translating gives CASSPRTSGFDTDTQYF.